This T cell receptor beta chain was recorded in a study of lymphopenia after photon versus proton radiotherapy. Data came from immunoSEQ multiplex PCR; TCRdb stores just in-frame clones and leaves some out. Of 55,000 to 75,000 clones in the sample, around 90% were seen once. The CDR3 contains 13 residues. The germline V gene encodes CDR1 SGDLS and CDR2 YYNGEE. Trimming left V 0 bases short and J 4 bases short, with 6 bases between. The chain carries TRBV9 and TRBJ2-3; no clear D. The receptor was derived from a woman in her 70s with pancreatic cancer. Sequenced material: peripheral blood, taken from a patient treated with photon-based radiotherapy. The CDR3 coding sequence is TGTGCCAGCAGCGTAGCTTCGGCAGATACGCAGTATTTT. This encodes CASSVASADTQYF.